A single sample is the source of the 32 T cell receptor beta chains below, sequenced in a study of blood T cell repertoires in COVID-19. Measured with immunoSEQ multiplex PCR; TCRdb has only the in-frame clones, and not every one. This sample yields fewer than 200,000 clones, of which about 85% are seen a single time; over 7.5% belongs to the top ten. Material for sequencing was peripheral blood. The receptors come from a woman of 80 years or more with acute or convalescent COVID-19.

This rearrangement joins TRBV19 to TRBJ2-4, with TRBD2 identical over 10 bases. V shed 0 bases, J shed 2 bases, and the junction held 10 bases outside the gene matches. The CDR3 has 19 amino acids. Per germline, CDR1 LNHDA and CDR2 SQIVND (reference sequence). CDR3: CASSIDGASGSPTKNIQYF. As DNA, the CDR3 is TGTGCCAGTAGTATAGATGGGGCTAGCGGGAGTCCGACCAAAAACATTCAGTACTTC.

This rearrangement joins TRBV3-1 (or the pseudogene TRBV3-2) to TRBJ2-5, with 8 bases that match TRBD1. CDR1 is LGHDT, CDR2 YNNKEL, per germline (reference sequence). The CDR3 extends over 14 amino acids. V gave up 4 bases and J gave up 5 bases; unmatched junction bases: 6. As DNA, the CDR3 is TGTGCCAGCAGCCCACAGGGGGGCTGGGAGACCCAGTACTTC. It is translated as CASSPQGGWETQYF.

This clone was found a few times. V is TRBV7-2 and J is TRBJ2-2, with 8 bases fitting TRBD2. CDR1 SGHTA and CDR2 FQGNSA come from the germline V gene. This CDR3 is built from 15 residues. Unmatched junction bases numbered 6, after V lost 3 bases and J lost 6 bases. This CDR3 reads CASSLGLGGAGELFF. CDR3 bases: TGTGCCAGCAGCTTGGGCCTCGGGGGGGCCGGGGAGCTGTTTTTT.

The J gene is TRBJ1-2, the V gene TRBV5-1; tentatively, D is TRBD1 (6 bases). The CDR3 loop spans 14 amino acids. Germline lookup yields CDR1 SGHRS and CDR2 YFSETQ. The V gene lost 0 bases and the J gene lost 4 bases, with 10 bases spanning the gap. The CDR3 protein is CASSLEGEAYGYTF. CDR3 DNA: TGCGCCAGCAGCTTGGAGGGGGAAGCCTATGGCTACACCTTC. Using reference TRBV5-1 and TRBJ1-2 for the parts outside the CDR3, the full variable domain is KAGVTQTPRYLIKTRGQQVTLSCSPISGHRSVSWYQQTPGQGLQFLFEYFSETQRNKGNFPGRFSGRQFSNSRSEMNVSTLELGDSALYLCASSLEGEAYGYTFGSGTRLTVV.

This rearrangement joins TRBV5-6 to TRBJ1-1, with D tentatively TRBD1 (5 bases). V shed 5 bases and J shed 1 base, with 15 bases lying between them. The length of the CDR3 is 15 residues. Germline-derived CDR1 and CDR2 are SGHDT and YYEEEE. The CDR3 here is CASRFADIKNTEAFF. The CDR3 nucleotides are TGTGCCAGCAGGTTCGCGGACATAAAGAACACTGAAGCTTTCTTT. The full variable domain, in which reference TRBV5-6 and TRBJ1-1 provide the parts outside the CDR3, is DAGVTQSPTHLIKTRGQQVTLRCSPKSGHDTVSWYQQALGQGPQFIFQYYEEEERQRGNFPDRFSGHQFPNYSSELNVNALLLGDSALYLCASRFADIKNTEAFFGQGTRLTVV.

The J gene is TRBJ1-1, the V gene TRBV5-1; TRBD1 agrees at 8 bases. There are 14 residues in the CDR3. Trimming took 5 bases from V and 1 from J; bases not matched to a gene: 4. Germline assignment: CDR1 SGHRS and CDR2 YFSETQ. CDR3 in DNA: TGCGCCAGCAGGCAGGGGGCGAGGAACACTGAAGCTTTCTTT. Encoded protein: CASRQGARNTEAFF.

This chain links TRBV6-1 with TRBJ2-2; D is perhaps TRBD1 (6 bases). V was pared by 1 base and J by 2 bases, with 14 bases between. The CDR3 runs 17 residues. Germline lookup yields CDR1 MNHNS and CDR2 SASEGT. The CDR3 reads CASSEGPGALNTGELFF. The CDR3 DNA is TGTGCCAGCAGTGAAGGACCAGGGGCCCTCAACACCGGGGAGCTGTTTTTT.

The genes are TRBV9 and TRBJ2-1; 8 nucleotides agree with TRBD2. The ends lost 0 bases at V and 9 bases at J; junction bases unmatched: 8. CDR1 SGDLS and CDR2 YYNGEE come from the germline V gene. This CDR3 has 15 amino acids. CDR3 DNA: TGTGCCAGCAGCGTAGTTAGCGGGGAAAGAGGTGAGCAGTTCTTC. Translation: CASSVVSGERGEQFF. Combining the CDR3 with reference TRBV9 and TRBJ2-1 gives the whole variable domain DSGVTQTPKHLITATGQRVTLRCSPRSGDLSVYWYQQSLDQGLQFLIQYYNGEERAKGNILERFSAQQFPDLHSELNLSSLELGDSALYFCASSVVSGERGEQFFGPGTRLTVL.

The J gene is TRBJ1-3, the V gene TRBV3-1 (or the pseudogene TRBV3-2); tentative D call: TRBD1 (5 bases). The CDR3 loop spans 11 amino acids. Trimming left V 4 bases short and J 9 bases short, with 7 bases between. In germline, CDR1 is LGHDT, CDR2 YNNKEL (reference sequence). The CDR3 DNA reads as TGTGCCAGCAGCCCGGGGGGCACCATATATTTT. Amino acids: CASSPGGTIYF.

The chain links TRBV6-4 to TRBJ1-5; 11 bases fit TRBD1. CDR1 is MRHNA, CDR2 SNTAGT, per germline. The CDR3 sequence is 16 residues long. V dropped 2 bases and J dropped 5; count of bases not matched to a gene: 5. CDR3 sequence (DNA): TGTGCCAGCAGTGACATACGGGACAGGGGGGATCAGCCCCAGCATTTT. It codes for CASSDIRDRGDQPQHF.

This sequence joins TRBV21-1 and TRBJ1-4. TRBV21-1 is a pseudogene segment. The CDR3 length is 16 residues. The CDR3 DNA follows: TGTGCCAGCAAAGGGACGGGGACTGCAACTAATGAAAAACTGTTTTTT. It encodes CASKGTGTATNEKLFF.

This chain joins TRBV7-8 and TRBJ2-7, with 8 bases aligning to TRBD1. The germline gives CDR1 SGHVS, CDR2 FQNEAQ. This CDR3 is built from 13 residues. V gave up 5 bases and J gave up 3 bases; unmatched junction bases: 3. The CDR3 sequence is CASSGQGHYEQYF. In DNA, the CDR3 is TGTGCCAGCAGCGGACAGGGCCACTACGAGCAGTACTTC.

The V call is TRBV5-1, the J call TRBJ2-6; tentative D call: TRBD2 (5 bases). This CDR3 has 16 residues. The germline V gene has CDR1 SGHRS and CDR2 YFSETQ. V was clipped by 3 bases and J by 0 bases, with 10 bases between them. CDR3 nucleotide sequence: TGCGCCAGCAGCTCCTGGGGAGACTCTGGGGCCAACGTCCTGACTTTC. The encoded protein is CASSSWGDSGANVLTF.

V gene TRBV30 combines with J gene TRBJ1-1, with 10 nucleotides matching TRBD1. The ends lost 3 bases at V and 0 bases at J; junction bases unmatched: 7. Germline V lookup: CDR1 GTSNPN, CDR2 SVGIG (reference sequence). This CDR3 is 16 amino acids long. CDR3 region: CAWSKLDRGLNTEAFF. The CDR3 DNA sequence: TGTGCCTGGAGCAAACTCGACAGGGGGCTGAACACTGAAGCTTTCTTT.

V gene TRBV7-6 combines with J gene TRBJ2-2; D is possibly TRBD2 (6 bases). Germline lookup yields CDR1 SGHVS and CDR2 FNYEAQ. The V end lost 5 bases, the J end lost 4 bases, and 17 bases lay between the germline ends. The CDR3 runs to 16 residues. DNA of the CDR3: TGTGCCAGCAGCCCCGGTTATGGGGGAGGCACCGGGGAGCTGTTTTTT. Translating it yields CASSPGYGGGTGELFF.

The chain uses TRBV19 and TRBJ1-2; 7 nucleotides line up with TRBD1. This CDR3 contains 14 residues. Unmatched junction bases numbered 8, after V lost 6 bases and J lost 4 bases. Germline V gene sequence: CDR1 LNHDA, CDR2 SQIVND (reference sequence). CDR3 sequence: CASRTGEWAYGYTF. CDR3 nucleotide sequence: TGTGCCAGTAGAACAGGGGAGTGGGCCTATGGCTACACCTTC.

The V and J genes are TRBV7-2 and TRBJ2-3, with TRBD2 matching 8 bases. CDR3 size: 17 residues. Germline CDR1 reads SGHTA; CDR2 reads FQGNSA. The ends lost 1 base at V and 10 bases at J; junction bases unmatched: 16. The CDR3 bases are TGTGCCAGCAGCTTAGGACTGCGGGGGGTATTAGGGAGGGCGCAGTATTTT. Translated: CASSLGLRGVLGRAQYF.

The chain joins TRBV6-1 to TRBJ2-5; D might be TRBD2 (6 bases). Trimming shortened V by 2 bases and J by 5 bases, and 15 bases separated the two germline ends. From germline, CDR1 is MNHNS and CDR2 SASEGT. The CDR3 is 15 amino acids. The CDR3 nucleotides are TGTGCCAGCAGTGAATCCTCCGGAGGGTGGGAGACCCAGTACTTC. It specifies CASSESSGGWETQYF.

The chain couples TRBV4-3 to TRBJ1-4; TRBD1 aligns across 8 bases. The length of the CDR3 is 20 residues. Germline V gene data show CDR1 as LGHNA and CDR2 as YSLEER. J was trimmed by 0 bases and V by 4 bases; bases with no gene match: 16. CDR3 protein: CASSRRSYVGQGATNEKLFF. CDR3 DNA: TGCGCCAGCAGCCGTCGAAGTTACGTAGGACAGGGAGCAACTAATGAAAAACTGTTTTTT.

The chain recombines TRBV7-2 with TRBJ2-3; a possible D gene is TRBD1 (6 bases). CDR1 and CDR2 (germline): SGHTA, FQGNSA. The CDR3 extends over 14 amino acids. The V and J ends lost 8 bases and 3 bases respectively, with 15 bases between them. The CDR3 here is CASQGGIQTDTQYF. The DNA for the CDR3 is TGTGCCAGCCAAGGGGGAATTCAGACAGATACGCAGTATTTT.

This chain joins TRBV9 and TRBJ2-2; D is perhaps TRBD1 (6 bases). Looked up from germline, CDR1 is SGDLS and CDR2 is YYNGEE. CDR3 length: 16 residues. V was pared by 1 base and J by 1 base, with 11 bases between. In DNA form, the CDR3 reads TGTGCCAGCAGCGTAAGGAACAGGGTGAACACCGGGGAGCTGTTTTTT. Translating it yields CASSVRNRVNTGELFF.

With respect to this clone: Distinct nucleotide sequences in the sample also encode this CDR3. The chain carries TRBV5-1 and TRBJ2-7; 9 positions match TRBD1. V was clipped by 4 bases and J by 0 bases; unmatched bases: 5. The V gene's germline CDR1 is SGHRS and CDR2 YFSETQ. This CDR3 has 15 amino acids. The CDR3 loop reads CASSLGQGSSYEQYF. CDR3 coding DNA: TGCGCCAGCAGCCTAGGACAGGGGAGCTCCTACGAGCAGTACTTC.

The table lists this clone with a few counts. The V gene is TRBV11-2, the J gene TRBJ2-7, with 8 positions matching TRBD1. The CDR3 covers 12 residues. Germline V CDR1 and CDR2: SGHAT, FQNNGV. After removal of 4 bases from V and 10 bases from J, the junction contained 6 bases not matched to a gene. The CDR3: CASSSDRDAQYF. The CDR3 DNA reads as TGTGCCAGCAGCTCGGACAGGGATGCACAGTACTTC.

This clone was found once. This chain joins TRBV5-4 and TRBJ2-5, with 10 positions matching TRBD1. The ends lost 4 bases at V and 4 bases at J; junction bases unmatched: 7. The CDR3 runs to 15 residues. CDR1 and CDR2 from the germline V gene are SGHNT and YYREEE (reference sequence). CDR3 coding DNA: TGTGCCAGCAGCCCCCGGACAGGGGGTTTAGAGACCCAGTACTTC. It yields the protein CASSPRTGGLETQYF.

The chain carries TRBV5-4 and TRBJ2-3; 8 nucleotides match TRBD1. From germline, CDR1 is SGHNT and CDR2 YYREEE (reference sequence). V trimming: 6 bases; J trimming: 2 bases; junction bases outside the gene matches: 8. The CDR3 covers 15 residues. The CDR3 DNA reads TGTGCCAGCACCTACTACAGGGGGACCACAGATACGCAGTATTTT. The encoded protein is CASTYYRGTTDTQYF.

The chain joins TRBV6-1 to TRBJ1-4, with D maybe TRBD1 (6 bases). Trimming shortened V by 0 bases and J by 0 bases, and 11 bases separated the two germline ends. This CDR3 comprises 17 residues. The germline CDR1 and CDR2 sequences are MNHNS and SASEGT. CDR3 region: CASSEARGHSTNEKLFF. CDR3 nucleotides: TGTGCCAGCAGTGAAGCGCGGGGGCACTCAACTAATGAAAAACTGTTTTTT.

The V gene is TRBV27, the J gene TRBJ1-2, with TRBD1 matching 8 bases. Germline-derived CDR1 and CDR2 are MNHEY and SMNVEV (reference sequence). This CDR3 region has 15 residues. Unmatched junction bases numbered 9, after V lost 5 bases and J lost 4 bases. CDR3 residues: CASSTAGGLSYGYTF. DNA of the CDR3: TGTGCCAGCAGTACCGCAGGGGGCCTTTCCTATGGCTACACCTTC.

The rearrangement uses TRBV5-1 and TRBJ1-4; a weak D match, TRBD1 (5 bases). The germline V gene has CDR1 SGHRS and CDR2 YFSETQ. V was shortened by 0 bases and J by 4 bases, with 13 bases between the two germline ends. The CDR3 spans 16 residues. The CDR3 DNA sequence: TGCGCCAGCAGCTTGGGGGCACCCGACAGTAATGAAAAACTGTTTTTT. Protein sequence: CASSLGAPDSNEKLFF. Looking up the rest from reference TRBV5-1 and TRBJ1-4 gives the full variable domain: KAGVTQTPRYLIKTRGQQVTLSCSPISGHRSVSWYQQTPGQGLQFLFEYFSETQRNKGNFPGRFSGRQFSNSRSEMNVSTLELGDSALYLCASSLGAPDSNEKLFFGSGTQLSVL.

This clone occurred once. The chain couples TRBV19 to TRBJ1-3; D gene unclear. Looked up from germline, CDR1 is LNHDA and CDR2 is SQIVND (reference sequence). V lost 7 bases to trimming and J lost 4 bases, with 8 bases between them. CDR3 length equals 12 residues. CDR3 protein: CASTGTGNTIYF. CDR3 nucleotides: TGTGCCAGTACGGGTACGGGAAACACCATATATTTT.

This chain links TRBV7-2 with TRBJ2-3; TRBD1 is a possible D gene (8 bases). Trimming removed 4 bases from V and 3 bases from J, with 17 bases in between. The CDR3 runs to 16 residues. Germline-derived CDR1 and CDR2 are SGHTA and FQGNSA. The CDR3 spells CASSSQYRGGTDTQYF. The CDR3 nucleotides read TGTGCCAGCAGCTCCCAATACAGGGGGGGAACAGATACGCAGTATTTT. The variable domain in full, completed from reference TRBV7-2 and TRBJ2-3, reads GAGVSQSPSNKVTEKGKDVELRCDPISGHTALYWYRQSLGQGLEFLIYFQGNSAPDKSGLPSDRFSAERTGGSVSTLTIQRTQQEDSAVYLCASSSQYRGGTDTQYFGPGTRLTVL.

As regards this clone: Other DNA sequences in this specimen translate into the identical CDR3. V and J are TRBV7-9 and TRBJ1-4, with TRBD1 as a possible D gene (5 bases). This CDR3 region has 14 residues. V was clipped by 1 base and J by 8 bases, with 11 bases between them. Per germline, CDR1 SEHNR and CDR2 FQNEAQ (reference sequence). CDR3 sequence reads: CASSLGQGGEKLFF. In DNA, the CDR3 is TGTGCCAGCAGCTTAGGTCAGGGAGGAGAAAAACTGTTTTTT.

The V and J genes are TRBV9 and TRBJ2-7; 10 positions match TRBD2. The CDR3 runs to 15 residues. From germline, CDR1 is SGDLS and CDR2 YYNGEE. J lost 3 bases, V lost 3 bases, and 6 bases had no gene match. The CDR3 here is CASSGQTSGFYEQYF. DNA for the CDR3: TGTGCCAGCAGCGGACAGACTAGCGGGTTCTACGAGCAGTACTTC.